Below are 18 T cell receptor beta chains sequenced from a single sample in a study of blood T cells in healthy people across ages. The use of a sample-barcoded 5' primer and a J-beta primer mix characterized a second PCR of about 6 to 11 cycles. One entry per CDR3 protein results from TCRdb running MiXCR on the 5' RACE reads. The sample lists over 1,500,000 distinct CDR3 sequences, roughly 50% occurring once. The sequencing input was blood. These receptors originate from a woman between 40 and 55 years old in good health.

This clonotype was seen only a few times. The gene calls are TRBV5-5 and TRBJ2-3; a weak D match, TRBD1 (5 bases). The germline V gene has CDR1 SGHKS and CDR2 YYEKEE (reference sequence). This CDR3 contains 14 residues. V shed 2 bases and J shed 7 bases, with 14 bases lying between them. This chain's CDR3 is CASSLTQARHTQYF. DNA of the CDR3: TGTGCCAGCAGCTTAACACAGGCCCGACATACGCAGTATTTT.

The J gene is TRBJ2-3, the V gene TRBV7-2; 8 bases are a match to TRBD2. From germline, CDR1 is SGHTA and CDR2 FQGNSA. The CDR3 is 15 amino acids. Germline trimming cut 6 bases from V and 2 bases from J; bases unmatched to any gene: 7. CDR3 bases: TGTGCCAGCAGAGTTAGCGGGGACTCCACAGATACGCAGTATTTT. Translation gives CASRVSGDSTDTQYF.

CDR3 sequence (DNA): TGTGCCACCAGTGACCCGGACAGGGGTAACATTCGGTACTTC. This sequence encodes CATSDPDRGNIRYF. This sequence joins TRBV24-1 and TRBJ2-5; TRBD1 agrees at 9 bases. CDR3 size: 14 residues. Germline V gene sequence: CDR1 KGHDR, CDR2 SFDVKD. V lost 4 bases and J lost 13; bases outside the gene matches: 12.

This clonotype was observed a handful of times. The chain couples TRBV12-3 or TRBV12-4 to TRBJ2-7; D possibly corresponds to TRBD2 (6 bases). The CDR3 spans 15 residues. V lost 4 bases to trimming and J lost 2 bases, with 15 bases between them. CDR3 region: CASSSRRERTYEQYF. For the CDR3, the DNA is TGTGCCAGCAGTTCGCGACGGGAGAGAACCTACGAGCAGTACTTC.

The CDR3 loop is CASSDFDPGSPLHF. CDR3 in DNA: TGTGCCAGCAGTGATTTCGACCCGGGGTCACCCCTCCACTTT. This rearrangement joins TRBV6-5 to TRBJ1-6; D is unresolved. Germline V gene sequence: CDR1 MNHEY, CDR2 SVGAGI. CDR3 length equals 14 residues. V lost 5 bases and J 10 bases, leaving 15 bases between the germline ends.

This clonotype turned up a few times. This may stem from a read error, because a much larger clone lies one nucleotide away. The rearrangement joins TRBV12-3 or TRBV12-4 to TRBJ2-1, with D tentatively TRBD1 (5 bases). The V gene lost 5 bases and the J gene lost 13 bases, with 21 bases spanning the gap. CDR3 length: 14 residues. The CDR3 nucleotides read TGTGCCAGCAGTCCGACAGTAGAAAAAGAGACCCAGTTCTTC. Protein: CASSPTVEKETQFF.

The chain combines TRBV15 with TRBJ1-4; tentatively, D is TRBD1 (5 bases). CDR1 is LNHNV and CDR2 is YYDKDF in the germline V gene (reference sequence). The V end lost 5 bases, the J end lost 6 bases, and 16 bases lay between the germline ends. This CDR3 is built from 15 residues. The DNA for the CDR3 is TGTGCCACCAGCGTTCTTGGGCAGGGAGATGAAAAACTGTTTTTT. It specifies CATSVLGQGDEKLFF.

Remarks on this clonotype: A read error may produce the germline difference seen at one junction end. The V and J genes are TRBV28 and TRBJ2-7; 7 nucleotides agree with TRBD1. The CDR3 is 15 amino acids. The germline CDR1 and CDR2 sequences are MDHEN and SYDVKM. CDR3 region: CAGRPGTDVTYEQYF. Written as DNA, the CDR3 is TGTGCCGGCAGGCCCGGGACAGATGTTACCTACGAGCAGTACTTC. Based on the CDR3 plus reference TRBV28 and TRBJ2-7, the full variable domain is DVKVTQSSRYLVKRTGEKVFLECVQDMDHENMFWYRQDPGLGLRLIYFSYDVKMKEKGDIPEGYSVSREKKERFSLILESASTNQTSMYLCAGRPGTDVTYEQYFGPGTRLTVT.

The chain combines TRBV5-5 with TRBJ2-7; TRBD1 matches 8 bases. CDR1 and CDR2 (germline): SGHKS, YYEKEE (reference sequence). The CDR3 runs 17 residues. V gave up 1 base and J gave up 4 bases; unmatched junction bases: 13. CDR3 amino acids: CASSLRGTGLSTYEQYF. CDR3 nucleotides: TGTGCCAGCAGCTTGAGAGGGACAGGATTGTCCACGTACGAGCAGTACTTC.

This clonotype appeared once. The chain employs TRBV7-9 and TRBJ1-5, with TRBD1 identical over 7 bases. This CDR3 has 14 residues. Germline values: CDR1 SEHNR, CDR2 FQNEAQ (reference sequence). Trimming removed 5 bases from V and 7 bases from J; junction bases left unmatched: 8. CDR3 protein: CASSPGGIEQPQHF. CDR3 DNA: TGTGCCAGCAGCCCAGGGGGGATAGAACAGCCCCAGCATTTT.

V and J are TRBV20-1 and TRBJ2-5; 7 bases fit TRBD1. Looked up from germline, CDR1 is DFQATT and CDR2 is SNEGSKA (reference sequence). J was trimmed by 5 bases and V by 5 bases; bases with no gene match: 8. The CDR3 has 13 residues. In DNA, the CDR3 is TGCAGTGCTTCGAGGGCAGGGGGTGAGACCCAGTACTTC. This encodes CSASRAGGETQYF.

V and J are TRBV28 and TRBJ1-1; D ambiguous. CDR3 length: 13 amino acids. Trimming removed 8 bases at V and 4 bases at J, with 14 bases between. Germline V gene lookup returns CDR1 MDHEN and CDR2 SYDVKM. CDR3 coding DNA: TGTGCCAGCCTGACCTTATTGGGCACTGAAGCTTTCTTT. Translation: CASLTLLGTEAFF.

The chain links TRBV29-1 to TRBJ1-5; 10 bases map to TRBD1. This CDR3 region has 13 residues. The germline CDR1 and CDR2 sequences are SQVTM and ANQGSEA. The V and J ends lost 7 bases and 5 bases, in that order; junction bases with no gene match: 5. The CDR3 nucleotides are TGCAGCGCTCTTGGACAGGGGGATCAGCCCCAGCATTTT. It yields the protein CSALGQGDQPQHF.

The CDR3 protein is CASSYWDPGAGELFF. DNA of the CDR3: TGTGCCAGCAGTTACTGGGACCCTGGGGCGGGGGAGCTGTTTTTT. V is TRBV6-5 and J is TRBJ2-2, with D perhaps being TRBD1 or TRBD2 (5 bases each). Trimming removed 1 base at V and 8 bases at J, with 14 bases between. CDR3 size: 15 residues. Per germline, CDR1 MNHEY and CDR2 SVGAGI.

V is TRBV7-2 and J is TRBJ2-3; 11 bases match TRBD2. V trimming: 5 bases; J trimming: 6 bases; junction bases outside the gene matches: 16. From germline, CDR1 is SGHTA and CDR2 FQGNSA. CDR3 length: 18 residues. The CDR3 DNA reads as TGTGCCAGCAGCGTACCCGTCGGTAGCGGGGGGGCCAGGGATACGCAGTATTTT. Its translation: CASSVPVGSGGARDTQYF.

This clonotype was seen a few times. The chain couples TRBV7-2 to TRBJ2-7; possible D gene TRBD1, 5 bases. The V end lost 4 bases, the J end lost 10 bases, and 20 bases lay between the germline ends. This CDR3 has 14 residues. Germline CDR1 and CDR2: SGHTA and FQGNSA. CDR3 nucleotide sequence: TGTGCCAGCAGCTCACCCACTGCCCTAGGGGCCCAGTACTTC. Its translation is CASSSPTALGAQYF.

The rearrangement links TRBV27 to TRBJ2-7; D call uncertain. The CDR3 extends over 14 amino acids. The germline V gene encodes CDR1 MNHEY and CDR2 SMNVEV (reference sequence). V lost 3 bases to trimming and J lost 7 bases, with 16 bases between them. This chain's CDR3 is CASSFYDGYNEQYF. Here the CDR3 DNA reads TGTGCCAGCAGTTTTTACGACGGCTACAATGAGCAGTACTTC.

CDR3 region: CASSQARGQETQYF. CDR3 sequence (DNA): TGTGCCAGCAGCCAAGCCAGGGGGCAAGAGACCCAGTACTTC. V gene TRBV3-1 combines with J gene TRBJ2-5, with 7 bases matching TRBD1. The CDR3 covers 14 residues. Germline values: CDR1 LGHDT, CDR2 YNNKEL (reference sequence). V shed 1 base and J 2 bases; nucleotides not matched to a gene: 1.